The next 25 T cell receptor beta chains were all read from a single sample in a study of blood T cells in healthy people across ages. PCR was performed a second time for about 6 to 12 cycles using a sample-barcoded 5' primer and a J-beta primer mix. TCRdb redid the calling of the 5' RACE reads with MiXCR, one entry per CDR3 protein. The table lists more than 550,000 distinct CDR3 sequences, 22% of them singletons. What was sequenced was blood. The receptor set was obtained from a man in his 70s in good health.

This clonotype was found many times. The chain has TRBV12-3 or TRBV12-4 and TRBJ1-2, with 10 positions matching TRBD1. CDR3 size: 12 residues. V was clipped by 6 bases and J by 5 bases; unmatched bases: 0. The CDR3 DNA follows: TGTGCCAGCAGGGGACAGGGGTATGGCTACACCTTC. Its translation: CASRGQGYGYTF.

The rearrangement uses TRBV28 and TRBJ1-5; TRBD1 is a possible D gene (5 bases). Germline V lookup: CDR1 MDHEN, CDR2 SYDVKM. V was pared by 3 bases and J by 5 bases, with 14 bases between. The CDR3 spans 15 residues. CDR3: CASSLVGRRDQPQHF. The CDR3 DNA reads TGTGCCAGCAGTTTGGTGGGGCGGCGGGATCAGCCCCAGCATTTT.

The chain couples TRBV12-3 or TRBV12-4 to TRBJ2-5; 9 nucleotides line up with TRBD1. Judging by the DNA end, TRBJ2-7 fits better; the J call may be wrong. This CDR3 has 16 amino acids. The CDR3, as DNA: TGTGCCAGCAGTCTGGACAGGGGAGGAGGGTCCTACGAGCAGTACTTC. Encoded protein: CASSLDRGGGSYEQYF.

This chain connects TRBV7-9 to TRBJ2-7; the D is unclear. The CDR3 loop spans 13 amino acids. V dropped 5 bases and J dropped 3 bases, with 11 bases sitting between them. Germline V gene data show CDR1 as SEHNR and CDR2 as FQNEAQ (reference sequence). The CDR3: CASSGRLDYEQYF. In DNA form, the CDR3 reads TGTGCCAGCAGCGGGCGTCTGGACTACGAGCAGTACTTC.

The chain links TRBV7-9 to TRBJ1-1; D unclear. This CDR3 contains 14 residues. V was pared by 2 bases and J by 1 base, with 8 bases between. CDR1 and CDR2 from the germline V gene are SEHNR and FQNEAQ (reference sequence). The CDR3 loop reads CASSLTMANTEAFF. The CDR3 DNA reads TGTGCCAGCAGCTTAACGATGGCGAACACTGAAGCTTTCTTT.

A word on this clonotype: The junction shows a germline mismatch at one end, possibly a read error. The V call is TRBV5-1, the J call TRBJ2-5; TRBD2 agrees at 9 bases. The germline V gene encodes CDR1 SGHRS and CDR2 YFSETQ. This CDR3 region has 15 residues. In nucleotides, the CDR3 is TGCGCCGGCAGCGTACTAGCGGGTACTCAAGAGACCCAGTACTTC. Amino acids: CAGSVLAGTQETQYF.

This clonotype was observed a few times. The V call is TRBV11-3, the J call TRBJ1-6, with D hard to call. V gave up 6 bases and J gave up 6 bases, with 9 bases separating them. This CDR3 is built from 13 residues. CDR1 is SGHNT and CDR2 is YENEEA in the germline V gene. The CDR3 reads CASSKNRNSPLHF. CDR3 DNA sequence: TGTGCCAGCAGTAAAAACCGTAATTCACCCCTCCACTTT.

The J gene is TRBJ2-5, the V gene TRBV20-1, with D tentatively TRBD2 (6 bases). Per the germline V gene, CDR1 is DFQATT and CDR2 is SNEGSKA (reference sequence). The CDR3 has 13 amino acids. V shed 8 bases and J shed 7 bases, with 20 bases lying between them. The CDR3 coding sequence is TGCAGTTCTGTCTATCGGGACTCCGTGACCCAGTACTTC. Translated, it gives CSSVYRDSVTQYF.

This clonotype was recorded many times. CDR3 loop: CASSPGQGGQETQYF. CDR3 bases: TGCGCCAGCAGCCCGGGACAGGGGGGACAAGAGACCCAGTACTTC. V is TRBV5-1 and J is TRBJ2-5, with 11 bases aligning to TRBD1. V lost 4 bases, J lost 2 bases, and 4 bases stayed unmatched. Germline CDR1 is SGHRS and CDR2 is YFSETQ. The CDR3 extends over 15 amino acids.

This clonotype was picked up a small number of times. The J gene is TRBJ1-5, the V gene TRBV12-3 or TRBV12-4; D unresolved. The CDR3 is made up of 13 amino acids. With 5 bases removed from V and 0 bases from J, the gap between germline ends came to 5 bases. For the CDR3, the DNA is TGTGCCAGCAGTGCCGGTAGCAATCAGCCCCAGCATTTT. As protein: CASSAGSNQPQHF.

This clonotype showed up just a few times. In DNA, the CDR3 is TGTGCCAGCAGTGAACAGGGCAGCTCCTACAATGAGCAGTTCTTC. Translated, it gives CASSEQGSSYNEQFF. The chain joins TRBV2 to TRBJ2-1; D is possibly TRBD1 (5 bases). Trimming left V 2 bases short and J 0 bases short, with 8 bases between. From germline, CDR1 is SNHLY and CDR2 FYNNEI. The CDR3 covers 15 residues. Together with reference TRBV2 and TRBJ2-1, the CDR3 gives the full variable domain: EPEVTQTPSHQVTQMGQEVILRCVPISNHLYFYWYRQILGQKVEFLVSFYNNEISEKSEIFDDQFSVERPDGSNFTLKIRSTKLEDSAMYFCASSEQGSSYNEQFFGPGTRLTVL.

This clonotype was observed a few times. The rearrangement uses TRBV6-2 or TRBV6-3 and TRBJ2-1, with D perhaps TRBD2 (6 bases). CDR1 and CDR2 (germline): MNHEY, SVGEGT. The CDR3 length is 17 residues. The V and J ends lost 1 base and 2 bases respectively, with 15 bases between them. For the CDR3, the DNA is TGTGCCAGCAGTTACTTGATCGGGAGCCGCCCCTACAATGAGCAGTTCTTC. Amino acids: CASSYLIGSRPYNEQFF.

This chain joins TRBV5-1 and TRBJ2-3, with 9 bases that match TRBD1. The CDR3 runs to 17 residues. V was clipped by 0 bases and J by 2 bases; unmatched bases: 7. Germline V gene sequence: CDR1 SGHRS, CDR2 YFSETQ. The CDR3 sequence is CASSLENGQGSTDTQYF. DNA for the CDR3: TGCGCCAGCAGCTTGGAAAATGGACAGGGGTCCACAGATACGCAGTATTTT.

This clonotype showed up just a few times. The rearrangement uses TRBV12-5 and TRBJ2-3; D tentatively fits TRBD1 or TRBD2 (6 bases each). Looked up from germline, CDR1 is LGHNT and CDR2 is FRNRAP. The ends were cut back, 10 bases at V and 0 bases at J, with 17 bases in the middle. This CDR3 is built from 15 residues. The CDR3 protein is CATTAQGTSTDTQYF. DNA for the CDR3: TGTGCTACAACCGCCCAGGGGACTAGCACAGATACGCAGTATTTT. The complete variable domain, with remaining parts taken from reference TRBV12-5 and TRBJ2-3, reads DARVTQTPRHKVTEMGQEVTMRCQPILGHNTVFWYRQTMMQGLELLAYFRNRAPLDDSGMPKDRFSAEMPDATLATLKIQPSEPRDSAVYFCATTAQGTSTDTQYFGPGTRLTVL.

This chain joins TRBV7-8 and TRBJ1-5; no firm D call. Germline CDR1 SGHVS, CDR2 FQNEAQ. The V end lost 2 bases, the J end lost 9 bases, and 11 bases lay between the germline ends. This CDR3 has 13 amino acids. CDR3 in DNA: TGTGCCAGCAGCTTAACTCACCAGAGGCCCCAGCATTTT. Translated: CASSLTHQRPQHF.

This chain links TRBV5-5 with TRBJ2-1; 10 nucleotides agree with TRBD1. Trimming at V came to 4 bases and at J to 6 bases, leaving 7 bases not matched to a gene. The CDR3 is 15 amino acids. From germline, CDR1 is SGHKS and CDR2 YYEKEE (reference sequence). CDR3 bases: TGTGCCAGCAGCCAGGGACAGGGGTTCGGCAATGAGCAGTTCTTC. This translates into CASSQGQGFGNEQFF.

The chain combines TRBV5-1 with TRBJ2-1, with a tentative D call TRBD2 (5 bases). V lost 9 bases, J lost 5 bases, and 18 bases lay in between. Germline CDR1 and CDR2: SGHRS and YFSETQ. This CDR3 comprises 14 residues. The DNA of the CDR3 is TGCGCCACGAGCACCGTAACGGGAAACAATGAGCAGTTCTTC. Translation gives CATSTVTGNNEQFF.

The V gene is TRBV29-1, the J gene TRBJ2-5; 9 positions agree with TRBD2. CDR1 SQVTM and CDR2 ANQGSEA come from the germline V gene. Trimming at V came to 5 bases and at J to 4 bases, leaving 11 bases not matched to a gene. The CDR3 length is 15 residues. CDR3 DNA: TGCAGCGTTAGAGGGCTAGCGGGAAGTTTAGAGACCCAGTACTTC. It codes for CSVRGLAGSLETQYF.

This clonotype was detected only a few times. The rearrangement joins TRBV6-1 to TRBJ1-6; 8 bases map to TRBD1. CDR3 length: 15 residues. The V gene end was trimmed by 3 bases and the J gene end by 7 bases; junction bases not matched to a gene: 5. The V gene's germline CDR1 is MNHNS and CDR2 SASEGT. The CDR3 region is CASSERQGQNSPLHF. The DNA for the CDR3 is TGTGCCAGCAGTGAGAGACAGGGGCAGAATTCACCCCTCCACTTT.

This clonotype occurred a few times. The chain couples TRBV5-1 to TRBJ1-5; 7 positions agree with TRBD1. The CDR3 is 19 amino acids. Germline CDR1 SGHRS, CDR2 YFSETQ. The ends lost 4 bases at V and 7 bases at J; junction bases unmatched: 23. The CDR3: CASSGGYLPPTGLRQPQHF. The CDR3 DNA reads as TGCGCCAGCAGCGGGGGGTACCTCCCTCCGACAGGGTTACGGCAGCCCCAGCATTTT.

This clonotype was found a few times. Sequence at one end of the junction differs from germline and may be a read error. The V and J genes are TRBV7-9 and TRBJ2-1, with 15 nucleotides matching TRBD2. CDR3 length: 18 residues. CDR1 is SEHNR and CDR2 is FQNEAQ in the germline V gene (reference sequence). CDR3 bases: TGTGCCAGCAGCTTAGGGGGACTAGCGGGAGGACCTTACAACGAGCAGTTCTTC. This gives the protein CASSLGGLAGGPYNEQFF.

The chain has TRBV3-1 and TRBJ2-1, with a possible D match to TRBD2 (6 bases). Trimming took off 5 bases at V and 5 bases at J, with 16 bases between the two ends. The CDR3 contains 15 residues. Germline loops: CDR1 LGHDT, CDR2 YNNKEL (reference sequence). The CDR3 spells CASSWGERYHNEQFF. The CDR3, as DNA: TGTGCCAGCAGCTGGGGGGAGCGATATCACAATGAGCAGTTCTTC.

The chain employs TRBV9 and TRBJ1-2; 7 bases map to TRBD1. Trimming at V came to 4 bases and at J to 4 bases, leaving 10 bases not matched to a gene. Germline CDR1 is SGDLS and CDR2 is YYNGEE. This CDR3 has 15 residues. The CDR3 loop reads CASSPSTGNTYGYTF. The DNA of the CDR3 is TGTGCCAGCAGCCCCTCGACAGGGAACACCTATGGCTACACCTTC.

V and J are TRBV12-3 or TRBV12-4 and TRBJ2-4; TRBD1 matches 7 bases. This CDR3 has 16 residues. Unmatched junction bases numbered 10, after V lost 3 bases and J lost 5 bases. The CDR3 loop reads CASSFSPGQGENIQYF. The DNA for the CDR3 is TGTGCCAGCAGTTTCTCCCCTGGGCAGGGGGAAAACATTCAGTACTTC.

This clonotype was found many times. This sequence joins TRBV20-1 and TRBJ2-3, with a tentative D call TRBD2 (6 bases). The germline V gene has CDR1 DFQATT and CDR2 SNEGSKA (reference sequence). CDR3 length equals 15 residues. Trimming cost V 3 bases and J 4 bases, with 17 bases left between them. In DNA, the CDR3 is TGCAGTGCTAGTCGGTCCCGCTCGGGGGCAGATACGCAGTATTTT. Its protein product is CSASRSRSGADTQYF.